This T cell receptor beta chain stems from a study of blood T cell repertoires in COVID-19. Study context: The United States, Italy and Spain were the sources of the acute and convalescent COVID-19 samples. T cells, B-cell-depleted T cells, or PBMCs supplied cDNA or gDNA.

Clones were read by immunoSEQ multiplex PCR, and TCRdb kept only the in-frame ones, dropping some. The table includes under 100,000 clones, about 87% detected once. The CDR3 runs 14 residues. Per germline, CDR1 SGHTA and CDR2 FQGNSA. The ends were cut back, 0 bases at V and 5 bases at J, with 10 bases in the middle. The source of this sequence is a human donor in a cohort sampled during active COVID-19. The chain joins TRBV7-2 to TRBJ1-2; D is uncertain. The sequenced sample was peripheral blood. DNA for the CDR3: TGTGCCAGCAGCTTAGCGGGCCAGAAGTATGGCTACACCTTC. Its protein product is CASSLAGQKYGYTF. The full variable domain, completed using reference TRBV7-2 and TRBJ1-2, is GAGVSQSPSNKVTEKGKDVELRCDPISGHTALYWYRQSLGQGLEFLIYFQGNSAPDKSGLPSDRFSAERTGGSVSTLTIQRTQQEDSAVYLCASSLAGQKYGYTFGSGTRLTVV.